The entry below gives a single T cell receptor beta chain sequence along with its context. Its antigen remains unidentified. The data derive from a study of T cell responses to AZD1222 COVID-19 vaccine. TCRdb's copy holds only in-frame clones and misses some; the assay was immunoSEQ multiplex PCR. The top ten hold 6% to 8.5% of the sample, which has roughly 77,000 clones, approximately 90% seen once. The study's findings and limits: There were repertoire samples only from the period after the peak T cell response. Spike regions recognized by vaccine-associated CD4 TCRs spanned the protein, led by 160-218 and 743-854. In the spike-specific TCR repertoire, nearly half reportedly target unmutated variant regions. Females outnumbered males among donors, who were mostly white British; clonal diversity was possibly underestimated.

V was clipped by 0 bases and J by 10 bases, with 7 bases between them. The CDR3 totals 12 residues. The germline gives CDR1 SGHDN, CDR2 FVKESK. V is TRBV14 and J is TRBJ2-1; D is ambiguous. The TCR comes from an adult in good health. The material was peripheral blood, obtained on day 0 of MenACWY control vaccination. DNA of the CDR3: TGTGCCAGCAGCCAAGAATTCGGGGAGCAGTTCTTC. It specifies CASSQEFGEQFF.